The sample holds many counts of the clone carrying this T cell receptor beta chain. The data were obtained in a study of regulatory T cells in long-lasting Graves disease. Overall study: Patients newly diagnosed with Graves' had been on antithyroid drugs for under 3 months.

The time point: newly diagnosed GD, antithyroid drugs for less than 3 months. The TCR library used RNA extracted from PBMCs. This CDR3 has 15 residues. The junction had 7 bases not matched to a gene; V was cut back by 5 bases and J by 4 bases. Germline assignment: CDR1 SEHNR and CDR2 FQNEAQ (reference sequence). Researchers made TCR beta libraries by using iRepertoire HTBI primers and running Arm-PCR on CDR3 regions. TCRdb processed the multiplex PCR reads anew with MiXCR; each CDR3 protein has one entry. The data contain 600,000 to 650,000 distinct CDR3 sequences, around 15% of them singletons. This sample was shared with a second study, whose subject was T cells in Graves' hyperthyroidism and ophthalmopathy. Per that paper: Ophthalmopathy could be told apart from stable hyperthyroidism with a 13 V-J model. Progression to ophthalmopathy was predicted a median of 6.5 months early.

The sample here was peripheral blood mononuclear cells (PBMCs), taken at new diagnosis, from a patient treated with antithyroid drugs. This TCR was sampled from a woman in her twenties or thirties with Graves disease. The rearrangement uses TRBV7-9 and TRBJ2-3; 9 bases match TRBD1. The CDR3 is CASSPVDRGADTQYF. The CDR3 DNA reads as TGTGCCAGCAGCCCCGTGGACAGGGGTGCAGATACGCAGTATTTT.